This entry concerns a single T cell receptor (beta chain). The sample belongs to a study of blood T cell repertoires in COVID-19. Study information: In each case, the material was cDNA or gDNA derived from T cells, B-cell-depleted T cells, or PBMCs.

Enrolment of Seattle patients took place during active infection, and they were followed longitudinally. The V gene's germline CDR1 is SGHDT and CDR2 YYEEEE. V lost 0 bases and J 7 bases, leaving 18 bases between the germline ends. This CDR3 spans 16 amino acids. TCRdb's table, derived via immunoSEQ multiplex PCR, lists solely in-frame clones and lacks some. The sample holds 300,000 to 450,000 clones, 80% to 90% seen once. The sequence came from a woman younger than 45 with COVID-19, enrolled during active disease. This chain uses TRBV5-6 with TRBJ2-3; a possible D gene is TRBD1 (5 bases). The sequenced material came from peripheral blood. CDR3 in amino acids: CASSLGQGLLQNTQYF. In nucleotides, the CDR3 is TGTGCCAGCAGCTTGGGTCAGGGCCTACTGCAGAATACGCAGTATTTT.